This is a list of T cell receptor beta chains from one sample in a study of T cell responses to AZD1222 COVID-19 vaccine. Using immunoSEQ multiplex PCR, the repertoire was profiled, and TCRdb retains in-frame clones only, with some absent. The sample holds over 100,000 clones, around nine tenths seen once. Sequenced here: peripheral blood, sampled on day 0 of AZD1222 vaccination. The receptor source for this set is an adult in good health. Each CDR3 is given with its conserved first and last residue. A D gene is named only where the DNA matches it firmly. Not every row has a clone size; where given, it reads once, few, many or a size class.

abundance | j_gene | v_gene | d_gene | CDR3aa | CDR3nt
- | TRBJ2-1 | TRBV19 | TRBD2 | CASSTGRGAFYNEQFF | TGTGCCAGTAGTACTGGGCGGGGGGCTTTCTACAATGAGCAGTTCTTC
once | TRBJ1-4 | TRBV5-4 | - | CASSLDSFGEKLFF | TGTGCCAGCAGCTTGGACTCCTTTGGGGAAAAACTGTTTTTT
- | TRBJ1-2 | TRBV28 | - | CASSLTTAAGGYTF | TGTGCCAGCAGTTTAACGACAGCGGCAGGCGGCTACACCTTC
- | TRBJ1-4 | TRBV11-2 | - | CASSVGATTNEKLFF | TGTGCCAGCAGCGTCGGGGCAACTACTAATGAAAAACTGTTTTTT
- | TRBJ1-1 | TRBV13 | - | CASSLSSESPEAFF | TGTGCCAGCAGCTTATCGAGTGAGTCGCCTGAAGCTTTCTTT
- | TRBJ1-5 | TRBV11-2 | - | CASSTTGGSNQPQHF | TGTGCCAGCAGCACCACGGGGGGTAGCAATCAGCCCCAGCATTTT
- | TRBJ2-6 | TRBV5-4 | TRBD1 | CATLKTGGTGANVLTF | TGTGCCACCCTAAAAACAGGGGGCACTGGGGCCAACGTCCTGACTTTC
- | TRBJ1-2 | TRBV21-1 | - | CASSGGGVATLGYTF | TGTGCCAGCAGCGGAGGAGGGGTTGCGACGTTGGGCTACACCTTC
- | TRBJ1-2 | TRBV28 | - | CASSFGGLGYTF | TGTGCCAGCAGTTTTGGAGGGCTTGGCTACACCTTC
- | TRBJ1-1 | TRBV6-5 | TRBD1 | CASSPGTGVWNF | TGTGCCAGCAGTCCCGGGACAGGGGTTTGGAACTTT
- | TRBJ2-2 | TRBV11-3 | - | CASFPYTGELFF | TGTGCCAGCTTCCCATACACCGGGGAGCTGTTTTTT
- | TRBJ1-2 | TRBV28 | - | CASSFVYFRQNYGYTF | TGTGCCAGCAGTTTTGTCTATTTCAGGCAGAACTATGGCTACACCTTC
- | TRBJ1-1 | TRBV6-5 | TRBD1 | CASSKQGRDTEAFF | TGTGCCAGCAGTAAACAGGGGAGGGACACTGAAGCTTTCTTT
- | TRBJ2-7 | TRBV6-5 | TRBD1 | CASSSLTGVTEQYF | TGTGCCAGCAGTTCATTGACAGGGGTAACCGAGCAGTACTTC
- | TRBJ2-3 | TRBV9 | - | CASSVGPQSTDTQYF | TGTGCCAGCAGCGTAGGGCCCCAGAGCACAGATACGCAGTATTTT
- | TRBJ1-2 | TRBV30 | - | CAWSVLGYGYTF | TGTGCCTGGAGTGTACTAGGGTATGGCTACACCTTC
- | TRBJ1-1 | TRBV5-1 | - | CASSLVPENTEAFF | TGCGCCAGCAGCTTGGTTCCAGAGAACACTGAAGCTTTCTTT
- | TRBJ2-7 | TRBV6-5 | - | CASETGSYEQYF | TGTGCCAGCGAGACAGGTTCCTACGAGCAGTACTTC
- | TRBJ2-2 | TRBV18 | - | CASSPDRIITGELFF | TGTGCCAGCTCACCCGACAGGATTATCACCGGGGAGCTGTTTTTT
- | TRBJ1-4 | TRBV29-1 | - | CSVEGVRGYEKLFF | TGCAGCGTTGAAGGAGTCAGGGGATATGAAAAACTGTTTTTT
few | TRBJ1-2 | TRBV5-1 | - | CASSLAYRITNYGYTF | TGCGCCAGCAGCTTGGCCTACAGGATTACTAACTATGGCTACACCTTC
- | TRBJ2-1 | TRBV6-5 | TRBD2 | CASRIAGHGYEQFF | TGTGCCAGCAGGATAGCGGGACATGGGTATGAGCAGTTCTTC
- | TRBJ2-5 | TRBV5-1 | - | CASSLVPLGLQETQYF | TGCGCCAGCAGCTTGGTGCCCTTGGGACTCCAAGAGACCCAGTACTTC
- | TRBJ1-1 | TRBV5-6 | - | CASSLRTNTEAFF | TGTGCCAGCAGCTTAAGAACTAACACTGAAGCTTTCTTT
- | TRBJ2-7 | TRBV7-9 | - | CASTNLPNRRAYEQYF | TGTGCCAGCACTAACCTACCAAACCGAAGAGCCTACGAGCAGTACTTC
- | TRBJ1-4 | TRBV28 | - | CASNLGGANEKLFF | TGTGCCAGCAATTTGGGAGGGGCTAATGAAAAACTGTTTTTT
- | TRBJ1-5 | TRBV6-2/TRBV6-3 | - | CASSYKGRGSNQPQHF | TGTGCCAGCAGTTACAAAGGGCGGGGTAGCAATCAGCCCCAGCATTTT
- | TRBJ2-7 | TRBV20-1 | - | CSAADTLEQYF | TGCAGTGCGGCCGATACCCTCGAGCAGTACTTC
- | TRBJ2-3 | TRBV27 | - | CASSKVPDTQYF | TGTGCCAGCTCCAAGGTACCAGATACGCAGTATTTT
- | TRBJ1-2 | TRBV7-9 | - | CASSRGQVYGYTF | TGTGCCAGCAGCCGGGGACAAGTCTATGGCTACACCTTC